This T cell receptor (beta chain) is drawn from a study of blood T cell repertoires in COVID-19. Germline V CDR1 and CDR2: SGHRS, YFSETQ. The CDR3 has 13 residues. Trimming left V 0 bases short and J 10 bases short, with 11 bases between. The recovered donors of Cohort 3 showed two negative PCRs, clearance, or symptom resolution. Method: immunoSEQ multiplex PCR; TCRdb's copy keeps in-frame clones and lacks some. The data contain around 220,000 clones, less than 90% of them seen just once; the ten biggest clones take up about 7%. J is TRBJ1-5 and V is TRBV5-1; the D is unclear. The clonotype comes from a woman in her thirties or forties who had recovered from COVID-19. Sequencing used PBMCs or T cells enriched from blood (not recorded which). CDR3 sequence: CASSLVGLGPQHF. For the CDR3, the DNA is TGCGCCAGCAGCTTGGTTGGGCTCGGCCCCCAGCATTTT.